This T cell receptor beta chain was identified during a study of chemoradiotherapy in HPV16-positive cancers. The CDR3 runs 15 residues. After removal of 3 bases from V and 8 bases from J, the junction contained 5 bases not matched to a gene. CDR1 LNHNV and CDR2 YYDKDF come from the germline V gene (reference sequence). Sequencing used immunoSEQ multiplex PCR; TCRdb keeps in-frame clones, though not all of them. Counted here are around 68,000 clones, around nine tenths occurring once; the ten biggest clones make up 4% to 4.5%. The chain recombines TRBV15 with TRBJ1-6; 9 bases are a match to TRBD1. The sample here was blood, taken from a patient who underwent chemoradiotherapy. The clonotype was recovered from a human donor with HPV-associated anogenital cancer. This chain's CDR3 is CATSRENRGHSPLHF. CDR3 nucleotide sequence: TGTGCCACCAGCAGGGAAAACAGGGGGCATTCACCCCTCCACTTT.